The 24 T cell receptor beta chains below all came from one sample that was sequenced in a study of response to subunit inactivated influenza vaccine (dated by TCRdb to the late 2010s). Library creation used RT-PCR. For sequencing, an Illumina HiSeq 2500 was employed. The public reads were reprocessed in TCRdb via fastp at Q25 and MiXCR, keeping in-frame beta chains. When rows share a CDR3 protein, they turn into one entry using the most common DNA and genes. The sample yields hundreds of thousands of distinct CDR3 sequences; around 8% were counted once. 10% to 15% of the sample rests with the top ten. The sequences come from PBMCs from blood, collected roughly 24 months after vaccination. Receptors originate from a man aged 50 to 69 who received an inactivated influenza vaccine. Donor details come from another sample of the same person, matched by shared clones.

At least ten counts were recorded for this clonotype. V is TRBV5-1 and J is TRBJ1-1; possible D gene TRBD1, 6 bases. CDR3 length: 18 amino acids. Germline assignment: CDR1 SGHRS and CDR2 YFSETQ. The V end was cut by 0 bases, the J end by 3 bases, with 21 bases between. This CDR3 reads CASSLEQGPLRGDTEAFF. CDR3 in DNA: TGCGCCAGCAGCTTGGAGCAGGGGCCTTTACGAGGGGACACTGAAGCTTTCTTT.

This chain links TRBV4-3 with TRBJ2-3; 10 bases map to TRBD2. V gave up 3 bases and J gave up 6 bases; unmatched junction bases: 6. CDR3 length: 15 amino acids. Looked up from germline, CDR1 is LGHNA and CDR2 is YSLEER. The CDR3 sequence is CASSHRTSGVDTQYF. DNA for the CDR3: TGCGCCAGCAGCCACCGGACTAGCGGAGTGGATACGCAGTATTTT.

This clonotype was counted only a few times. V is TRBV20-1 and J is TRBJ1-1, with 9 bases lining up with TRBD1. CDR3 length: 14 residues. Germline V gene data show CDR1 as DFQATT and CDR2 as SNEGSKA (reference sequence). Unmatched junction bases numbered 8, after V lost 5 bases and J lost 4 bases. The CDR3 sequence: CSAGPGTGSTEAFF. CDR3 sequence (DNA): TGCAGTGCTGGCCCCGGGACAGGGAGCACTGAAGCTTTCTTT.

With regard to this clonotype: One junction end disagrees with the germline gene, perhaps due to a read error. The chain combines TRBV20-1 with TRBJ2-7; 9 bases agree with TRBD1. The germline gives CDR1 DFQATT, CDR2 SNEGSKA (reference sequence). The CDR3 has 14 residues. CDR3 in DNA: TGTAGTGCCCACGGGGACAGGGTGTCCTACGAGCAGTACTTC. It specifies CSAHGDRVSYEQYF.

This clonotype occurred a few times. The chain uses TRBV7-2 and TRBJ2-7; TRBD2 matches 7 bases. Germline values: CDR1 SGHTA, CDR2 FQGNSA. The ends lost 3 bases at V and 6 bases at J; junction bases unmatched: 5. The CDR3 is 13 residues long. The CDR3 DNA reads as TGTGCCAGCAGCTTGGCAGGCGGGAGCGAGCAGTACTTC. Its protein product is CASSLAGGSEQYF.

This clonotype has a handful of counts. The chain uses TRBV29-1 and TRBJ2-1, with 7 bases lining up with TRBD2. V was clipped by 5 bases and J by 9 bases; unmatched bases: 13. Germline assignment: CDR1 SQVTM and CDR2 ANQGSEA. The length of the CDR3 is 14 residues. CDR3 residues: CSVSTRLAIGEQFF. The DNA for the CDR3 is TGCAGCGTTTCCACGAGACTAGCTATCGGTGAGCAGTTCTTC.

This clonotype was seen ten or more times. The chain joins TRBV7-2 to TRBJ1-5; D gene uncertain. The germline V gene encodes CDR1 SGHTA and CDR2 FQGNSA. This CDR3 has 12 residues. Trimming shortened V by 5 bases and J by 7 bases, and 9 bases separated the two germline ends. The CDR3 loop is CASSQLGQPQHF. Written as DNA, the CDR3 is TGTGCCAGCAGCCAACTTGGGCAGCCCCAGCATTTT.

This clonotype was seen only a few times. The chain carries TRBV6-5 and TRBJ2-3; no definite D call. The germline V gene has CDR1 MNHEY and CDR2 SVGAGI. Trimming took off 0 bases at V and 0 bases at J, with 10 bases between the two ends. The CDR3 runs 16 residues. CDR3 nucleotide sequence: TGTGCCAGCAGTTACTCTAGTGCCGGGAGCACAGATACGCAGTATTTT. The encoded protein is CASSYSSAGSTDTQYF.

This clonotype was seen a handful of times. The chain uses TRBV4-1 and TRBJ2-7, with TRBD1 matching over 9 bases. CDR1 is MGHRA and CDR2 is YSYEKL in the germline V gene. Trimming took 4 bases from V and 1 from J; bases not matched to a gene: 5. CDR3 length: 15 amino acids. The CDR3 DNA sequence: TGCGCCAGCAGCCCCATGACAGGGGGATCCTACGAGCAGTACTTC. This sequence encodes CASSPMTGGSYEQYF.

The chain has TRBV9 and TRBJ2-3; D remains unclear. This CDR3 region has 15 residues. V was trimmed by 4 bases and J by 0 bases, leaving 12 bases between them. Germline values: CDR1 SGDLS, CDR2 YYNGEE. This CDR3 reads CASSPTDSSTDTQYF. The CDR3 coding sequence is TGTGCCAGCAGCCCAACAGATTCTAGCACAGATACGCAGTATTTT.

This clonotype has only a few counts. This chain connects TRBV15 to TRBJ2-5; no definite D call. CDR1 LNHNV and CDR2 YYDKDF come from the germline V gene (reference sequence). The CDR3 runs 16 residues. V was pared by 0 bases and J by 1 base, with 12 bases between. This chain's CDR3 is CATSRDPWQIQETQYF. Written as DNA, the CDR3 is TGTGCCACCAGCAGAGATCCGTGGCAGATCCAAGAGACCCAGTACTTC.

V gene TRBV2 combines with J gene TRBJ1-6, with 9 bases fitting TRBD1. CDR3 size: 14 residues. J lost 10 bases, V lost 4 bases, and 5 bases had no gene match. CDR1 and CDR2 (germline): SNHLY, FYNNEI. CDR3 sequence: CASSVQGARSPLHF. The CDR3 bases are TGTGCCAGCAGTGTACAGGGGGCGCGGTCACCCCTCCACTTT.

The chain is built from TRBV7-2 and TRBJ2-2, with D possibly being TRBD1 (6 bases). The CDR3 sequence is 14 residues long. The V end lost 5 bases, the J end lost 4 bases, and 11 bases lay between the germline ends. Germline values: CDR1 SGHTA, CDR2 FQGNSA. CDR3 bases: TGTGCCAGCAGCGAACAGGGTTTCACCGGGGAGCTGTTTTTT. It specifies CASSEQGFTGELFF. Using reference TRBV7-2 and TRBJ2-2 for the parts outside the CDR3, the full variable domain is GAGVSQSPSNKVTEKGKDVELRCDPISGHTALYWYRQSLGQGLEFLIYFQGNSAPDKSGLPSDRFSAERTGGSVSTLTIQRTQQEDSAVYLCASSEQGFTGELFFGEGSRLTVL.

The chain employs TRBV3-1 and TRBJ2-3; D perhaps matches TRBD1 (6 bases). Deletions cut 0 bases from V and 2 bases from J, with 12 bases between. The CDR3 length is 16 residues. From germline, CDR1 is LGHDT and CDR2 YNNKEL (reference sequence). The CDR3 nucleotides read TGTGCCAGCAGCCAAGAATATTCAGGGGTCACAGATACGCAGTATTTT. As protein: CASSQEYSGVTDTQYF.

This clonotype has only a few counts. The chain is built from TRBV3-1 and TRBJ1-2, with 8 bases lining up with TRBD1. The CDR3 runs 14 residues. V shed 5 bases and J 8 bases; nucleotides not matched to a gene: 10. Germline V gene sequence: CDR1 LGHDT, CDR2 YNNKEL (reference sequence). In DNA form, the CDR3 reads TGTGCCAGCAGCTTAACACAGGGGGGGGAAGGCTACACCTTC. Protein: CASSLTQGGEGYTF.

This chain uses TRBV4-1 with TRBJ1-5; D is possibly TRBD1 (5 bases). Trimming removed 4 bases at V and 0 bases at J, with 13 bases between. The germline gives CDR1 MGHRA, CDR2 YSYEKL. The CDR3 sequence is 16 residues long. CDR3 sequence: CASSRTGGTSNQPQHF. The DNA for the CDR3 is TGCGCCAGCAGCCGGACCGGGGGGACTAGCAATCAGCCCCAGCATTTT.

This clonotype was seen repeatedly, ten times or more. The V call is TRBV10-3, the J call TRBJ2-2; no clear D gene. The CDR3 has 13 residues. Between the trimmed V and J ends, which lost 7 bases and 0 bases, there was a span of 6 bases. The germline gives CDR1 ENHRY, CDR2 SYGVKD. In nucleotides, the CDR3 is TGTGCCATCAACGACCCGAACACCGGGGAGCTGTTTTTT. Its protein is CAINDPNTGELFF.

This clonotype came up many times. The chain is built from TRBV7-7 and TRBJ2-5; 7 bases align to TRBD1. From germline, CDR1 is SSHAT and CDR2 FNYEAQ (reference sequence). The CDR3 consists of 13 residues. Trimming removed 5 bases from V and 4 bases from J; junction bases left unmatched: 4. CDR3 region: CASSAQGVETQYF. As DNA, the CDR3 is TGTGCCAGCAGCGCCCAGGGGGTAGAGACCCAGTACTTC.

CDR3 nucleotide sequence: TGTGCCAGCAGTTACTCGCGGACAGAGTACTCTGGGGCCAACGTCCTGACTTTC. Protein: CASSYSRTEYSGANVLTF. V gene TRBV6-2 or TRBV6-3 combines with J gene TRBJ2-6, with D perhaps TRBD1 (6 bases). CDR3 length equals 18 residues. Trimming took off 0 bases at V and 0 bases at J, with 12 bases between the two ends. Germline V gene data show CDR1 as MNHEY and CDR2 as SVGEGT.

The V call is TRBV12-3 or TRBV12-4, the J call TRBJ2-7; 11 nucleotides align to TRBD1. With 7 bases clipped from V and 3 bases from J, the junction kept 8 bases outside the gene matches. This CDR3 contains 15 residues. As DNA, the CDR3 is TGTGCCAGCAAGAGGACCGGGACAGGGGGCTACGAGCAGTACTTC. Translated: CASKRTGTGGYEQYF.

The CDR3 nucleotides read TGCAGTGCGACTCGCGGACAGACCCAAGAGACCCAGTACTTC. Its protein product is CSATRGQTQETQYF. V is TRBV20-1 and J is TRBJ2-5; a possible D gene is TRBD1 (6 bases). V dropped 6 bases and J dropped 1 base, with 15 bases sitting between them. Germline CDR1 is DFQATT and CDR2 is SNEGSKA (reference sequence). The CDR3 sequence is 14 residues long.

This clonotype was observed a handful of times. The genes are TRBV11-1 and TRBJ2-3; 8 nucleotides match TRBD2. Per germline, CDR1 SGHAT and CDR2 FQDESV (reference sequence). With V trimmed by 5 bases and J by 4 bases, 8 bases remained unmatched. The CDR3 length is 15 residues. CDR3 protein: CASSLRTSRADTQYF. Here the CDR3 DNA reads TGTGCCAGCAGCCTAAGGACTAGCAGAGCAGATACGCAGTATTTT. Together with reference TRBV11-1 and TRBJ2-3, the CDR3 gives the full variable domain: EAEVAQSPRYKITEKSQAVAFWCDPISGHATLYWYRQILGQGPELLVQFQDESVVDDSQLPKDRFSAERLKGVDSTLKIQPAELGDSAMYLCASSLRTSRADTQYFGPGTRLTVL.

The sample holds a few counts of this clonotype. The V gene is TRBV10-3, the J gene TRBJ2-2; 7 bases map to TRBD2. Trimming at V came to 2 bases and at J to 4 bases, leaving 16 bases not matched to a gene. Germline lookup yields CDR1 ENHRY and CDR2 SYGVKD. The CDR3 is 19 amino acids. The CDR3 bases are TGTGCCATCAGTGAGAGGGGCAGCGGGACTGGACGTGGCACCGGGGAGCTGTTTTTT. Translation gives CAISERGSGTGRGTGELFF.

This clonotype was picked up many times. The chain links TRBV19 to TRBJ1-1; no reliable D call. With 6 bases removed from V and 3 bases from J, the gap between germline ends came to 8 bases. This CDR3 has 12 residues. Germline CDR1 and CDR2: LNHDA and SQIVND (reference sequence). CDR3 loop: CASRIGDTEAFF. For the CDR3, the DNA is TGTGCCAGTAGAATTGGTGACACTGAAGCTTTCTTT.